This T cell receptor beta chain was retrieved from a study of T cell responses to AZD1222 COVID-19 vaccine. Libraries were prepared by immunoSEQ multiplex PCR; TCRdb keeps only in-frame clonotypes and omits some of them. This table has around 160,000 clones, more than 75% appearing once. Study findings and constraints: White British people made up most donors, females outnumbered males, and clonal diversity was possibly underestimated. The study identified only five to seven AZD1222 recipients as seropositive at baseline. Increased Spike-specific TCR breadth and depth were observed after two AZD1222 doses.

The V end was cut by 7 bases, the J end by 9 bases, with 21 bases between. The V gene's germline CDR1 is SQVTM and CDR2 ANQGSEA. The CDR3 length is 13 residues. Regarding this clone: Its antigen is unidentified.

This specimen was peripheral blood, taken on day 0 of MenACWY control vaccination. The V and J genes are TRBV29-1 and TRBJ2-5; perhaps TRBD1 as D (6 bases). The TCR was taken from an adult in good health. CDR3 region: CSEPTGTRGPQYF. As DNA, the CDR3 is TGCAGCGAGCCTACCGGGACACGGGGACCCCAGTACTTC. Full variable domain (outside the CDR3, taken from reference TRBV29-1 and TRBJ2-5): SAVISQKPSRDICQRGTSLTIQCQVDSQVTMMFWYRQQPGQSLTLIATANQGSEATYESGFVIDKFPISRPNLTFSTLTVSNMSPEDSSIYLCSEPTGTRGPQYFGPGTRLLVL.